Presented here are 4 T cell receptor beta chains from one specimen sequenced in a study of T cell repertoires in aging, cancer and after chemotherapy. Rearranged V-D-J TRB sequences were amplified with a mixed TRB-A/B primer pool. TCRdb called the multiplex PCR reads again in MiXCR, with one record for every CDR3 protein. The table has more than 1,200 distinct CDR3 sequences, less than 25% seen once; the top ten hold 21%. Peripheral blood genomic DNA, not sorted cells or RNA, was the template. The sequenced sample was blood. Receptors were obtained from a human donor with a solid tumor.

This clonotype is medium-sized (0.01 to 0.1%) by share. This sequence joins TRBV20-1 and TRBJ1-3; unclear D gene. The V and J ends lost 3 bases and 4 bases respectively, with 13 bases between them. CDR3 size: 14 residues. Germline CDR1 and CDR2: DFQATT and SNEGSKA (reference sequence). CDR3 amino acids: CSASPTFRGNTIYF. The CDR3 DNA follows: TGCAGTGCTAGCCCGACATTCAGGGGAAACACCATATATTTT.

This clonotype is medium-sized (0.01 to 0.1%) in the sample. This chain connects TRBV6-6 to TRBJ2-7; the match to TRBD2 covers 8 bases. V lost 8 bases and J lost 4; bases outside the gene matches: 13. The CDR3 contains 15 residues. Germline V gives CDR1 MNHNY, CDR2 SVGAGI (reference sequence). This chain's CDR3 is CASREREQGIYEQYF. In nucleotides, the CDR3 is TGTGCCAGCCGGGAGCGGGAGCAGGGGATATACGAGCAGTACTTC.

The chain carries TRBV20-1 and TRBJ1-1; D is possibly TRBD1 (5 bases). Germline V lookup: CDR1 DFQATT, CDR2 SNEGSKA (reference sequence). This CDR3 has 12 residues. V dropped 0 bases and J dropped 8 bases, with 10 bases sitting between them. The CDR3 nucleotides read TGCAGTGCTAGAGATTCCCCAGGGGAAGCTTTCTTT. Residues: CSARDSPGEAFF.

This clonotype counts as medium-sized. The chain uses TRBV24-1 and TRBJ2-3; a weak D match, TRBD2 (6 bases). This CDR3 is 15 amino acids long. Trimming removed 7 bases at V and 4 bases at J, with 17 bases between. Germline V gene data show CDR1 as KGHDR and CDR2 as SFDVKD. The CDR3 loop reads CATSRGRGKPDTQYF. CDR3 coding DNA: TGTGCCACCAGCCGGGGACGGGGGAAACCAGATACGCAGTATTTT.